This TCR beta chain was recorded in a study of OX40 agonist ivuxolimab in advanced cancers. For the study at large: The eligibility criteria allowed prior anti-PD-1, anti-PD-L1 or anti-CTLA-4 therapy, and about 40% had some.

As concerns this clone: Its antigen is not known.

Study outcomes and limitations: It was also the case that some nonresponders had low normalized T-cell clonal expansion. Both blood CD4+ and CD8+ T cells showed clonal growth by week 6 at 0.1 to 3.0 mg/kg.

Profiled with immunoSEQ multiplex PCR; TCRdb holds only in-frame clones, not every one. The table includes approximately 130,000 clones, about nine tenths detected once. V dropped 6 bases and J dropped 4 bases, with 11 bases sitting between them. Germline V gives CDR1 MNHEY, CDR2 SMNVEV (reference sequence). The CDR3 is made up of 13 amino acids. This sequence joins TRBV27 and TRBJ2-3; possible D gene TRBD2, 5 bases. The TCR originated in an adult with an advanced solid tumor such as melanoma, head and neck, liver or kidney cancer. The sequencing used CD4+ or CD8+ T cells sorted from blood, collected in a trial of the OX40 agonist ivuxolimab. In DNA, the CDR3 is TGTGCCAGCAGCTCCCATAGCGCAGATACGCAGTATTTT. This sequence encodes CASSSHSADTQYF.